Sequencing of this T cell receptor beta chain was carried out in a study of shared clonotypes between healthy human individuals. Profiling relied on immunoSEQ multiplex PCR, and the TCRdb table lists in-frame clones only, not all of them. The repertoire holds 950,000 to 1,100,000 clones, approximately 80% seen once, with around 0.6% in the top ten. Regarding this clone: The sample has other DNA sequences that encode this CDR3 too.

V was clipped by 5 bases and J by 0 bases, with 8 bases between them. CDR1 is SEHNR, CDR2 FQNEAQ, per germline (reference sequence). This CDR3 is 13 amino acids long. The origin of this receptor is a man between 18 and 35 years old in good health. Some clones in this sample may be carry-over from other donors' samples. The sequenced sample was memory CD4+ T cells from PBMCs. The subset: CD45RA-negative fraction. The chain uses TRBV7-9 and TRBJ2-7; D may be TRBD2 (5 bases). CDR3 DNA sequence: TGTGCCAGCAGCCGGGGTACCTCCTACGAGCAGTACTTC. As protein: CASSRGTSYEQYF.